The clone carrying this T cell receptor (beta chain) was observed many times. Antigen: not known. This entry is derived from a study of neurological immune-mediated disorders. Study-wide findings and caveats: No CDR3 amino acid sequences recurred among expanded clones across subjects, suggesting private repertoires in all groups. Falling below healthy controls, multiple sclerosis showed the least TCR clonal expansion, while HTLV-1-associated myelopathy showed the most.

Synthesis of cDNA used 5'RACE (with 10-nucleotide random UMIs). Every sequencing run produced over 170 million TCR-beta sequences that came from 15-18 subjects. One entry per CDR3 protein results from TCRdb running MiXCR on the 5' RACE reads. The table lists 50,000 to 65,000 distinct CDR3 sequences, under 5.5% of them singletons. V was clipped by 4 bases and J by 0 bases, with 13 bases between them. The CDR3 has 17 residues. CDR1 MGHDK and CDR2 SYGVNS come from the germline V gene. The chain joins TRBV25-1 to TRBJ2-6; no clear D. Sequences were obtained from PBMCs. The TCR sequence derives from a woman aged 45-60 years with multiple sclerosis. The CDR3 DNA sequence: TGTGCCAGCAGTGCCCGACACGGAGACTCTGGGGCCAACGTCCTGACTTTC. Its protein is CASSARHGDSGANVLTF.